These 9 T cell receptor beta chains originate from one sample sequenced in a study of blood T cells in healthy people across ages. The authors ran a second PCR of roughly 6 to 11 cycles using a sample-barcoded 5' primer and a J-beta primer mix. MiXCR was run by TCRdb on the 5' RACE reads, yielding one entry per CDR3 protein. The data hold 380,000 or so distinct CDR3 sequences, with approximately 52% observed a single time. The sample consisted of blood. The receptors stem from a man aged 60-69 years in good health.

Comment on this clonotype: One junction end disagrees with the germline gene, perhaps due to a read error. V gene TRBV12-3 or TRBV12-4 combines with J gene TRBJ1-1; D gene uncertain. This CDR3 comprises 15 residues. The CDR3 sequence is CASSLGGRKNTEAFF. As DNA, the CDR3 is TGTGCCAGCAGTTTAGGAGGGAGGAAGAACACTGAGGCTTTCTTT.

This clonotype showed up just a few times. This chain uses TRBV11-1 with TRBJ2-3; D remains unclear. This CDR3 has 13 residues. Germline V gene lookup returns CDR1 SGHAT and CDR2 FQDESV (reference sequence). V lost 5 bases and J 6 bases, leaving 12 bases between the germline ends. The CDR3 nucleotides are TGTGCCAGCAGCCTCCCGACCCAGGATACGCAGTATTTT. Amino acids: CASSLPTQDTQYF.

This rearrangement joins TRBV29-1 to TRBJ2-7, with D possibly matching TRBD2 (5 bases). The V gene's germline CDR1 is SQVTM and CDR2 ANQGSEA. V was trimmed by 6 bases and J by 0 bases, leaving 12 bases between them. This CDR3 comprises 13 residues. The CDR3 DNA sequence: TGCAGCGTCCCAGCGGAGAGCTCCTACGAGCAGTACTTC. Amino acids: CSVPAESSYEQYF.

The chain links TRBV6-5 to TRBJ2-1; 7 nucleotides agree with TRBD2. Trimming at V came to 5 bases and at J to 4 bases, leaving 8 bases not matched to a gene. Germline V gene data show CDR1 as MNHEY and CDR2 as SVGAGI. The CDR3 loop spans 15 amino acids. The CDR3 DNA is TGTGCCAGCAGTCGGGGGGACCAGCGTTACAATGAGCAGTTCTTC. Translation: CASSRGDQRYNEQFF.

The chain links TRBV3-1 to TRBJ2-5; 10 bases are shared with TRBD2. V was clipped by 5 bases and J by 11 bases; unmatched bases: 17. The CDR3 runs 16 residues. Germline V gene sequence: CDR1 LGHDT, CDR2 YNNKEL (reference sequence). CDR3 in DNA: TGTGCCAGCAGCGTCCAGCGGGAGGGGAGCTACAATGAGCAGTACTTC. Translated, it gives CASSVQREGSYNEQYF.

The chain joins TRBV4-1 to TRBJ2-1; 12 nucleotides agree with TRBD2. This CDR3 contains 15 residues. Germline CDR1 and CDR2: MGHRA and YSYEKL. The junction had 2 bases not matched to a gene; V was cut back by 0 bases and J by 8 bases. CDR3 sequence: CASSQDPSGGDEQFF. The CDR3, as DNA: TGCGCCAGCAGCCAAGACCCTAGCGGGGGGGATGAGCAGTTCTTC.

This clonotype is a singleton in its sample. The chain joins TRBV21-1 to TRBJ2-7; the DNA was not compared with TRBD1, the D call given in the table. TRBV21-1 is a listed pseudogene. The CDR3 is 16 amino acids. The CDR3 DNA reads TGTGCCAGCAGCAAAAAGGGGCCGACTAGCACGTACGAGCAGTACTTC. This translates into CASSKKGPTSTYEQYF.

The CDR3 nucleotides read TGTGCCATCAGTGAGTCGCGGCCGGGGGATACGCAGTATTTT. It is translated as CAISESRPGDTQYF. The gene calls are TRBV10-3 and TRBJ2-3, with D maybe TRBD2 (5 bases). From germline, CDR1 is ENHRY and CDR2 SYGVKD. CDR3 length: 14 residues. Trimming removed 0 bases at V and 6 bases at J, with 10 bases between.

The CDR3 region has the DNA TGTGCCAGCAGCTTAGGGGTCCAGGGGGCCCACGAGCAGTACTTC. This gives the protein CASSLGVQGAHEQYF. The chain couples TRBV11-2 to TRBJ2-5, with 8 bases aligning to TRBD1. The J call may be in error: the DNA end matches TRBJ2-7 better. The CDR3 has 15 residues. Germline V gives CDR1 SGHAT, CDR2 FQNNGV.